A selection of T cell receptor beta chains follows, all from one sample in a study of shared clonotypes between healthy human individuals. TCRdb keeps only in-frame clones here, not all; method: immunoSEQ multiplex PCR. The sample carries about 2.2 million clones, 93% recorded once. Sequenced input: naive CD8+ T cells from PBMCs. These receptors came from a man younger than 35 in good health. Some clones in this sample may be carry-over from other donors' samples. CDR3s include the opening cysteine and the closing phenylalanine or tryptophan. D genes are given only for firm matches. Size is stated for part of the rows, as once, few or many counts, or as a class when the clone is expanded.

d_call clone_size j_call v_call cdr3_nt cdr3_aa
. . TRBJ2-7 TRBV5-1 TGCGCCAGCAGCCCACAGGAAGCGGGTCCTCCTGCCTACGAGCAGTACTTC CASSPQEAGPPAYEQYF
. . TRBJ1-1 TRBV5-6 TGTGCCAGCAGCTTGACTCAAAACACTGAAGCTTTCTTT CASSLTQNTEAFF
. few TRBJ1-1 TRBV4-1 TGCGCCAGCAGCCAAGAGGTGAACACTGAAGCTTTCTTT CASSQEVNTEAFF
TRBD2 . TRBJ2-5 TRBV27 TGTGCCAGCAGGACAGCGGGGGTCCAAGAGACCCAGTACTTC CASRTAGVQETQYF
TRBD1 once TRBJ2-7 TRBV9 TGTGCCAGCAGCCCAGGGGACAGGGTTTGGGAGCAGTACTTC CASSPGDRVWEQYF
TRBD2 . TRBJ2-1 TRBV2 TGTGCCAGCAGTGAACTAGCGGAATACAATGAGCAGTTCTTC CASSELAEYNEQFF
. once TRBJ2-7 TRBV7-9 TGTGCCAGCAGCTCGACCACGGGACCATACGAGCAGTACTTC CASSSTTGPYEQYF
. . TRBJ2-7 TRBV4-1 TGCGCCAGCAGCCAAGTCGACGGGACGTACGAGCAGTACTTC CASSQVDGTYEQYF
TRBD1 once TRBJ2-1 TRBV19 TGTGCCAGTTGCGACAGGGGGGGCCCGAATGAGCAGTTCTTC CASCDRGGPNEQFF
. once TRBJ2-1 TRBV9 TGTGCCAGCAGCCCGACTAATCCGGGGACCCATGAGCAGTTCTTC CASSPTNPGTHEQFF
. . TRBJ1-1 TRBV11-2 TGTGCTAGCAGCCCCACTTCCACACTGGTGAGGACTGAAGCTTTCTTT CASSPTSTLVRTEAFF
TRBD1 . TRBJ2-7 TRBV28 TGTGCCAGCAGTTTCACCGGACAGGGCCACGAGCAGTACTTC CASSFTGQGHEQYF
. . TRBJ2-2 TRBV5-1 TGCGCCAGCAGCTTGTCAGGGCTGTCCGGGGAGCTGTTTTTT CASSLSGLSGELFF
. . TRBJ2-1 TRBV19 TGTGCCAGTAGTCCTCGGGGACTGTCCCCCTTGGGCAATGAGCAGTTCTTC CASSPRGLSPLGNEQFF
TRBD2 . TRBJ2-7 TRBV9 TGTGCCAGCAGCGCCAAACTAGCGGGAGGGCCATACTCCTTC CASSAKLAGGPYSF
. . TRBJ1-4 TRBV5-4 TGTGCCAGCAGCTTTCGGTCGACCCCAGTCGAAAAACTGTTTTTT CASSFRSTPVEKLFF
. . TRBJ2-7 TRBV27 TGTGCCAGCAGTTTAGGGGACGGGGTCTCCTACGAGCAGTACTTC CASSLGDGVSYEQYF
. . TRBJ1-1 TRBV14 TGTGCCAGCAGCCTCAACCTGGGAACTGAAGCTTTCTTT CASSLNLGTEAFF
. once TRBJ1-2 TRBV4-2 TGTGCCAGCAGCCAAGGGGGGCATGCCCAGGGCTATGGCTACACCTTC CASSQGGHAQGYGYTF
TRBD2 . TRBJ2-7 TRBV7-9 TGTGCCAGCAGCCTCTGGCGGGGGTACGAGCAGTACTTC CASSLWRGYEQYF
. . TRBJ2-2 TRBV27 TGTGCCAGCAGTTTATATCGGAACACCGGGGAGCTGTTTTTT CASSLYRNTGELFF
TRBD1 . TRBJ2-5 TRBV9 TGTGCCAGCAGCCCGGGGACAGGGGAGACCCAGTACTTC CASSPGTGETQYF
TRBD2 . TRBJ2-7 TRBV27 TGTGCCAGCAGTCTAACCGGGACTAGCGCCGAGCAGTACTTC CASSLTGTSAEQYF
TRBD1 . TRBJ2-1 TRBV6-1 TGTGCCAGCAGCCTCAGGGGGCGGTACAATGAGCAGTTCTTC CASSLRGRYNEQFF
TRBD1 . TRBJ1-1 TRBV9 TGTGCCAGCAGCGAGGGGACAGGGGAGAACACTGAAGCTTTCTTT CASSEGTGENTEAFF
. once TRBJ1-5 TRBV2 TGTGCCAGCAGTGAATCAAGAGGGGTCGGTCAGCCCCAGCATTTT CASSESRGVGQPQHF
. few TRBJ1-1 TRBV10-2 TGCGCCAGCAGTGATGCGGATTATTCCATGGCGACTGAAGCTTTCTTT CASSDADYSMATEAFF
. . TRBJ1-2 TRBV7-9 TGTGCCAGCAGCGGGATATCCCAGGCCTATATGGATGGCTACACCTTC CASSGISQAYMDGYTF
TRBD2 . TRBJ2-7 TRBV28 TGTGCCAGCAGGGGGACTAGCGGGAGCTACGAGCAGTACTTC CASRGTSGSYEQYF
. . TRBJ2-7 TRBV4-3 TGCGCCAGCAGCCAAGCCGAAGACCGGGACGGATTCAACGAGCAGTACTTC CASSQAEDRDGFNEQYF
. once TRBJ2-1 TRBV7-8 TGTGCCAGCAGCGCCCGGGACAACCCCAATGAGCAGTTCTTC CASSARDNPNEQFF
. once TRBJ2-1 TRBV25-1 TGTGCCAGCAGTGAAGCCAGAAATGAGCAGTTCTTC CASSEARNEQFF
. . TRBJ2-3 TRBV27 TGTGCCAGCAGTTTAACCGTCCCGGGACGTTGGCGTGGGTCCACAGATACGCAGTATTTT CASSLTVPGRWRGSTDTQYF
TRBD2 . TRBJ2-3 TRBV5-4 TGTGCCAGCACCATCAAGCGGGAGCGGGGCACAGATACGCAGTATTTT CASTIKRERGTDTQYF
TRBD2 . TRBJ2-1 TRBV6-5 TGTGCCAGCAGTTCCCCGTCTAGCGGCAATGAGCAGTTCTTC CASSSPSSGNEQFF
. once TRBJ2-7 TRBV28 TGTGCCAGCAGTTTATTCAACGAGCAGTACTTC CASSLFNEQYF